Detailed here is one TCR beta chain. These data belong to a study of radiotherapy plus CTLA-4 blockade in lung cancer. Study background: Patients showed objective responses in about 20% of cases and disease control in less than 35%.

Libraries were prepared by immunoSEQ multiplex PCR; TCRdb keeps only in-frame clonotypes and omits some of them. The sample yields more than 80,000 clones, about 84% seen once. Between the trimmed V and J ends, which lost 2 bases and 7 bases, there was a span of 3 bases. Germline V gives CDR1 SEHNR, CDR2 FQNEAQ (reference sequence). The CDR3 consists of 11 residues. This sequence originates from a human donor with non-small cell lung cancer that progressed on radiotherapy plus ipilimumab. Some clones in this sample may be carry-over from other donors' samples. The sample in question was peripheral blood, obtained from a patient treated with radiotherapy plus ipilimumab. The rearrangement uses TRBV7-9 and TRBJ2-1; D unresolved. The CDR3 here is CASSLQNEQFF. DNA for the CDR3: TGTGCCAGCAGCTTACAGAATGAGCAGTTCTTC.